The 19 T cell receptor beta chains below all came from one sample that was sequenced in a study of blood T cell repertoires in COVID-19. The protocol was immunoSEQ multiplex PCR, while the TCRdb copy is restricted to in-frame clones and leaves out a portion. The sample records 300,000 or so clones, 85% to 90% being singletons. Sequenced input: PBMCs or T cells enriched from blood (not recorded which). The receptors originated from a woman aged 18-30 years who had recovered from COVID-19.

This rearrangement joins TRBV6-5 to TRBJ2-1; the match to TRBD1 covers 10 bases. After removal of 8 bases from V and 1 base from J, the junction contained 5 bases not matched to a gene. Germline CDR1 is MNHEY and CDR2 is SVGAGI. CDR3 length equals 15 residues. CDR3 sequence (DNA): TGTGCCAGCGGCCGGACAGGGGGATCCTACAATGAGCAGTTCTTC. Its protein is CASGRTGGSYNEQFF.

This rearrangement joins TRBV7-9 to TRBJ1-2, with 9 bases lining up with TRBD1. The CDR3 is 14 residues long. Germline V gene lookup returns CDR1 SEHNR and CDR2 FQNEAQ (reference sequence). With 3 bases clipped from V and 4 bases from J, the junction kept 3 bases outside the gene matches. CDR3: CASSLQGQGYGYTF. DNA of the CDR3: TGTGCCAGCAGCTTGCAGGGACAGGGCTATGGCTACACCTTC.

The gene calls are TRBV29-1 and TRBJ1-3, with a weak D call TRBD1 (5 bases). Trimming cost V 4 bases and J 0 bases, with 7 bases left between them. The germline gives CDR1 SQVTM, CDR2 ANQGSEA. CDR3 length: 13 amino acids. CDR3 region: CSVGQSSGNTIYF. DNA of the CDR3: TGCAGCGTTGGACAGAGCTCTGGAAACACCATATATTTT.

This chain joins TRBV3-1 (or the pseudogene TRBV3-2) and TRBJ1-1, with 7 bases lining up with TRBD1. In germline, CDR1 is LGHDT, CDR2 YNNKEL (reference sequence). This CDR3 region has 14 residues. Trimming cost V 2 bases and J 4 bases; bases outside gene matches: 4. The CDR3 DNA reads as TGTGCCAGCAGCCAAACCCAGGGGGGCACTGAAGCTTTCTTT. Its protein product is CASSQTQGGTEAFF.

The rearrangement joins TRBV21-1 to TRBJ1-1. TRBV21-1 is deemed a pseudogene. The CDR3 is made up of 16 amino acids. The CDR3 sequence: CASSSKEVIRRTEAFF. DNA for the CDR3: TGTGCCAGCAGCTCCAAAGAGGTGATCCGGCGTACTGAAGCTTTCTTT.

This clone was seen a few times. V is TRBV5-1 and J is TRBJ2-3, with 7 bases fitting TRBD2. CDR1 is SGHRS and CDR2 is YFSETQ in the germline V gene. The CDR3 has 14 amino acids. Trimming cost V 6 bases and J 5 bases; bases outside gene matches: 9. DNA for the CDR3: TGCGCCAGCATGGGGGGAGGGCCGGTAGATACGCAGTATTTT. Protein: CASMGGGPVDTQYF.

The J gene is TRBJ1-2, the V gene TRBV28; 9 positions agree with TRBD1. Germline-derived CDR1 and CDR2 are MDHEN and SYDVKM. With V trimmed by 3 bases and J by 4 bases, 6 bases remained unmatched. The CDR3 has 15 amino acids. The CDR3 reads CASSLSTGQGYGYTF. The CDR3 DNA sequence: TGTGCCAGCAGTTTGTCTACGGGACAGGGCTATGGCTACACCTTC.

This clone was seen a single time. The V gene is TRBV4-1, the J gene TRBJ2-7; TRBD2 is a possible D gene (6 bases). In germline, CDR1 is MGHRA, CDR2 YSYEKL. V was clipped by 0 bases and J by 0 bases, with 9 bases between them. This CDR3 is 15 amino acids long. The CDR3 DNA sequence: TGCGCCAGCAGCCAAGAGTCACTAGCCTCCTACGAGCAGTACTTC. Residues: CASSQESLASYEQYF.

This sequence joins TRBV7-9 and TRBJ2-1; no firm D call. The V end was cut by 0 bases, the J end by 0 bases, with 6 bases between. CDR1 and CDR2 from the germline V gene are SEHNR and FQNEAQ (reference sequence). The CDR3 sequence is 15 residues long. CDR3 coding DNA: TGTGCCAGCAGCTTAGCTGTAGCCTCCTACAATGAGCAGTTCTTC. Translation: CASSLAVASYNEQFF.

The rearrangement links TRBV28 to TRBJ2-2; 7 nucleotides line up with TRBD2. Trimming removed 5 bases from V and 6 bases from J; junction bases left unmatched: 12. The CDR3 extends over 16 amino acids. The germline CDR1 and CDR2 sequences are MDHEN and SYDVKM. This CDR3 is CASSAGGSGRAGELFF. The DNA for the CDR3 is TGTGCCAGCAGTGCGGGCGGGAGTGGAAGGGCCGGGGAGCTGTTTTTT.

The rearrangement uses TRBV28 and TRBJ1-1, with D tentatively TRBD1 (5 bases). V was clipped by 6 bases and J by 7 bases, with 15 bases between them. CDR1 and CDR2 (germline): MDHEN, SYDVKM. The length of the CDR3 is 13 residues. The CDR3 loop is CASRGGVYSEAFF. CDR3 nucleotide sequence: TGTGCCAGCAGGGGGGGGGTATACAGTGAAGCTTTCTTT. Using reference TRBV28 and TRBJ1-1 for the parts outside the CDR3, the full variable domain is DVKVTQSSRYLVKRTGEKVFLECVQDMDHENMFWYRQDPGLGLRLIYFSYDVKMKEKGDIPEGYSVSREKKERFSLILESASTNQTSMYLCASRGGVYSEAFFGQGTRLTVV.

This clone was picked up a small number of times. The junction differs from germline at one of its ends, possibly a read error. The rearrangement links TRBV7-7 to TRBJ2-7; D perhaps matches TRBD1 (5 bases). The length of the CDR3 is 15 residues. Germline values: CDR1 SSHAT, CDR2 FNYEAQ (reference sequence). The CDR3: CASSLDRYFFYEQYF. The CDR3 region has the DNA TGTGCTAGCAGCCTTGACAGATATTTCTTCTACGAGCAGTACTTC.

The CDR3 sequence: CAWTGTASQPQHF. For the CDR3, the DNA is TGTGCCTGGACCGGGACAGCGAGCCAGCCCCAGCATTTT. The gene calls are TRBV30 and TRBJ1-5; 7 bases match TRBD1. This CDR3 region has 13 residues. The ends lost 4 bases at V and 7 bases at J; junction bases unmatched: 7. Germline loops: CDR1 GTSNPN, CDR2 SVGIG (reference sequence).

The rearrangement links TRBV14 to TRBJ1-3; maybe TRBD1 (6 bases). Trimming removed 1 base at V and 0 bases at J, with 13 bases between. The CDR3 is 17 amino acids. The V gene's germline CDR1 is SGHDN and CDR2 FVKESK. CDR3 residues: CASSQGGLGPSGNTIYF. The DNA of the CDR3 is TGTGCCAGCAGCCAAGGGGGGCTGGGACCCTCTGGAAACACCATATATTTT.

This clone has only a few counts. This chain links TRBV19 with TRBJ2-1; D call uncertain. Germline lookup yields CDR1 LNHDA and CDR2 SQIVND (reference sequence). V gave up 7 bases and J gave up 2 bases, with 6 bases separating them. The CDR3 is 12 amino acids. For the CDR3, the DNA is TGTGCCAGTACCGCGACCTACAATGAGCAGTTCTTC. This encodes CASTATYNEQFF.

V is TRBV4-1 and J is TRBJ2-1, with 7 bases aligning to TRBD2. Germline V lookup: CDR1 MGHRA, CDR2 YSYEKL. V was pared by 4 bases and J by 4 bases, with 4 bases of the junction left unmatched. The CDR3 spans 14 residues. The CDR3: CASSPGLGYNEQFF. For the CDR3, the DNA is TGCGCCAGCAGCCCAGGACTAGGATACAATGAGCAGTTCTTC.

J is TRBJ1-3 and V is TRBV5-1; D is ambiguous. The germline V gene has CDR1 SGHRS and CDR2 YFSETQ. The CDR3 contains 15 residues. Trimming took 7 bases from V and 0 from J, leaving 14 bases between them. The CDR3 protein is CASAAGVRSGNTIYF. The CDR3 DNA reads TGCGCCAGCGCTGCCGGGGTCCGCTCTGGAAACACCATATATTTT.

This chain links TRBV28 with TRBJ2-7, with 8 bases aligning to TRBD1. With 6 bases clipped from V and 2 bases from J, the junction kept 9 bases outside the gene matches. The germline V gene encodes CDR1 MDHEN and CDR2 SYDVKM. The CDR3 is 15 amino acids. The CDR3 sequence: CASSPPGTGAYEQYF. CDR3 nucleotide sequence: TGTGCCAGCAGCCCCCCCGGGACAGGAGCCTACGAGCAGTACTTC.

This clone appeared a few times. This rearrangement joins TRBV14 to TRBJ2-7, with 11 positions matching TRBD2. The CDR3 is 20 residues long. Germline V gene data show CDR1 as SGHDN and CDR2 as FVKESK. V dropped 3 bases and J dropped 2; count of bases not matched to a gene: 18. CDR3 region: CASSHTPRASGRTKTYEQYF. CDR3 sequence (DNA): TGTGCCAGCAGCCACACCCCCCGGGCTAGCGGGAGGACTAAAACCTACGAGCAGTACTTC.